This T cell receptor (beta chain) was profiled in a study of blood T cell repertoires in COVID-19. Background on the study: Acute and convalescent COVID-19 specimens originated in the United States, Italy and Spain. In each case, the material was cDNA or gDNA derived from T cells, B-cell-depleted T cells, or PBMCs.

Original data processing: Counts of nucleated cells, estimated from reference gene primer amplification, were obtained. Measured with immunoSEQ multiplex PCR; TCRdb has only the in-frame clones, and not every one. That table supplies the V and J calls and clone size; D and trimming were determined from the DNA. The data hold some 300,000 clones, with over 80% observed a single time. Between the trimmed V and J ends, which lost 9 bases and 2 bases, there was a span of 14 bases. CDR3 length equals 13 residues. CDR1 and CDR2 (germline): SGHNT, YENEEA. The sequence was obtained from a woman in her forties or fifties with active or convalescent COVID-19. Sequencing was performed on peripheral blood. The V call is TRBV11-3, the J call TRBJ2-7; D is unresolved. The CDR3: CARYCGSPYEQYF. The CDR3 nucleotides are TGTGCCAGGTACTGCGGATCCCCCTACGAGCAGTACTTC. The variable domain in full, with the rest retrieved from reference TRBV11-3 and TRBJ2-7, is EAGVVQSPRYKIIEKKQPVAFWCNPISGHNTLYWYLQNLGQGPELLIRYENEEAVDDSQLPKDRFSAERLKGVDSTLKIQPAELGDSAVYLCARYCGSPYEQYFGPGTRLTVT.